A single sample is the source of the 5 T cell receptor beta chains below, sequenced in a study of post-analysis software for immune sequencing data. Whole-study findings and limits: Included in a set of five TRBV segments more frequent in patients than controls were TRBV5-6, TRBV5-1 and TRBV20-1.

Prepared libraries of TCR beta cDNA carried unique molecular identifiers. TCRdb re-called the PCR reads with MiXCR, one entry per CDR3 protein. The data hold about 560,000 distinct CDR3 sequences, with roughly 46% observed a single time. Their specific antigens are unknown. Material for sequencing was blood. The origin of the receptors is a girl aged 10 to 17 with multiple sclerosis.

The rearrangement joins TRBV11-2 to TRBJ2-1; 14 bases line up with TRBD2. V lost 5 bases, J lost 9 bases, and 9 bases stayed unmatched. The CDR3 runs 16 residues. Germline V CDR1 and CDR2: SGHAT, FQNNGV. CDR3 DNA sequence: TGTGCCAGCAGCCGGCCCCGACTAGCGGGAGGGGTTGAGCAGTTCTTC. Encoded protein: CASSRPRLAGGVEQFF.

V usage is TRBV4-1 and J usage is TRBJ2-7; D might be TRBD2 (5 bases). Germline CDR1 reads MGHRA; CDR2 reads YSYEKL. This CDR3 has 15 amino acids. V was clipped by 0 bases and J by 1 base, with 10 bases between them. The CDR3 coding sequence is TGCGCCAGCAGCCAAGATCAGGAGGTGTCCTACGAGCAGTACTTC. Translation: CASSQDQEVSYEQYF.

The V and J genes are TRBV10-3 and TRBJ1-5; D is ambiguous. Germline V gene lookup returns CDR1 ENHRY and CDR2 SYGVKD. The CDR3 extends over 17 amino acids. The V end lost 5 bases, the J end lost 7 bases, and 24 bases lay between the germline ends. The CDR3 is CAISSTQFGSISQPQHF. The CDR3 DNA reads as TGTGCCATCAGTTCGACCCAATTTGGGAGTATTTCCCAGCCCCAGCATTTT.

The chain combines TRBV6-5 with TRBJ1-1; maybe TRBD1 (5 bases). V lost 8 bases to trimming and J lost 3 bases, with 10 bases between them. Germline CDR1 is MNHEY and CDR2 is SVGAGI. The CDR3 has 12 amino acids. The CDR3 spells CASGRRDTEAFF. The CDR3 DNA reads as TGTGCCAGCGGTCGCAGGGACACTGAAGCTTTCTTT.

The chain links TRBV20-1 to TRBJ1-2; D uncertain. The CDR3 has 14 amino acids. Germline loops: CDR1 DFQATT, CDR2 SNEGSKA (reference sequence). With 0 bases removed from V and 2 bases from J, the gap between germline ends came to 10 bases. This chain's CDR3 is CSARDLAENYGYTF. DNA of the CDR3: TGCAGTGCTAGAGATCTCGCCGAGAACTATGGCTACACCTTC.